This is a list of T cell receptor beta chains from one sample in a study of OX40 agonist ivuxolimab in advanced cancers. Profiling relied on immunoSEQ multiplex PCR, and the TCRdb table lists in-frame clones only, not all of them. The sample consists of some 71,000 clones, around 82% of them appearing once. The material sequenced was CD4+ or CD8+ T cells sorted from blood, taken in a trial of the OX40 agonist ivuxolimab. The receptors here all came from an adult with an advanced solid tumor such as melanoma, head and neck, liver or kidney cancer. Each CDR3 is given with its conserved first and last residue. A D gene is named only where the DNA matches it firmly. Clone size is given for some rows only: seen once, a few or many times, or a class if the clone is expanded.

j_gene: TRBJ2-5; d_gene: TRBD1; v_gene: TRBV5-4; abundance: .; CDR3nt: TGTGCCAGCAGCAGGGACAGGGCAGAGACCCAGTACTTC; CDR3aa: CASSRDRAETQYF
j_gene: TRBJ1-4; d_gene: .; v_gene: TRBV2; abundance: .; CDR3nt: TGTGCCAGCAGTGAGTCTGGGGACACAACGTTTTTT; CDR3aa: CASSESGDTTFF
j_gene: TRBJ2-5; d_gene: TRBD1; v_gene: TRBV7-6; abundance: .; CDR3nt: TGTGCCAGCAGCTGGGACAGGGGCCAAGAGACCCAGTACTTC; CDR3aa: CASSWDRGQETQYF
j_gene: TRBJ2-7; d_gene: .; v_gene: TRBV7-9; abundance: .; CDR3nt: TGTGCCAGCAGCCGAAACAACTACGAGCAGTACTTC; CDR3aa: CASSRNNYEQYF
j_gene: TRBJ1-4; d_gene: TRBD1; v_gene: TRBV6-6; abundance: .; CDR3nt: TGTGCCAGCAAAACAGGGGGCAGGGGTGAAAAACTGTTTTTT; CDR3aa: CASKTGGRGEKLFF
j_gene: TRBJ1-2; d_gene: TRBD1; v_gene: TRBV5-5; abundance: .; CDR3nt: TGTGCCAGCAGACGGGACAGGGCCTCCCTTACCTATGGCTACACCTTC; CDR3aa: CASRRDRASLTYGYTF
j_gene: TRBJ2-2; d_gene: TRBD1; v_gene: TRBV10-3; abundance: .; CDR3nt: TGTGCCATCAGTGAGACACGGGACAGGGGTTCCGGGGAGCTGTTTTTT; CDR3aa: CAISETRDRGSGELFF
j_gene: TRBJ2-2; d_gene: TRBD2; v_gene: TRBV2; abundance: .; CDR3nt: TGTGCCAGCACCTTAGCGGGAGAGGGCACCGGGGAGCTGTTTTTT; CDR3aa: CASTLAGEGTGELFF
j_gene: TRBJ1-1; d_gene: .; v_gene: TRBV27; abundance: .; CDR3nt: TGTGCCAGCAGTTTATGGGCGTGGGACACTGAAGCTTTCTTT; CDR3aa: CASSLWAWDTEAFF
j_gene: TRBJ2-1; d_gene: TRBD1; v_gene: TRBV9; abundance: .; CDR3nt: TGTGCCAGCAGCGTCAGGGACAGCCTATACAATGAGCAGTTCTTC; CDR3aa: CASSVRDSLYNEQFF
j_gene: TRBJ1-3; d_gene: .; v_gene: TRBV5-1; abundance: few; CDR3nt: TGCGCCAGCAGCTTGGCCGGGGTAGCAGGTGGAAACACCATATATTTT; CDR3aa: CASSLAGVAGGNTIYF
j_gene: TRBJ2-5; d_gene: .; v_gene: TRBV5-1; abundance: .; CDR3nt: TGCGCCAGCAGCTGGGGACTCCTTGCCCAAGAGACCCAGTACTTC; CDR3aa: CASSWGLLAQETQYF
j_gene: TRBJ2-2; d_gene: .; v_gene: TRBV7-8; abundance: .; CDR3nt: TGTGCCAGCAGCTTTCGGACGGGAGTAAACACCGGGGAGCTGTTTTTT; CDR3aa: CASSFRTGVNTGELFF
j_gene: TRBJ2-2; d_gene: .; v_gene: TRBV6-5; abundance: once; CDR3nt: TGTGCCAGCAGTTACTCGTTGAGAGCCGGGGAGCTGTTTTTT; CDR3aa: CASSYSLRAGELFF
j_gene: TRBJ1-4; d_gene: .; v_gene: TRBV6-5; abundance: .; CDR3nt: TGTGCCAGCAGCCTACGTCCAACTAATGAAAAACTGTTTTTT; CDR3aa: CASSLRPTNEKLFF
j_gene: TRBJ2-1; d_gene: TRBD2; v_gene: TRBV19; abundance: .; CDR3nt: TGTGCCAGCGCGGGACTAGCGGGAATGAATGAGCAGTTCTTC; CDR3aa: CASAGLAGMNEQFF
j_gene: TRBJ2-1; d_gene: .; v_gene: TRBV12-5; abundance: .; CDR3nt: TGTGCTAGTGGTCGGGGGTTCGGGTACAATGAGCAGTTCTTC; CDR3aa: CASGRGFGYNEQFF
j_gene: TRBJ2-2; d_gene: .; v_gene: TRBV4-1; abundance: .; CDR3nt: TGCGCCAGCAGCCCCTGGGAGTTACGAGACTCTAAGAACACCGGGGAGCTGTTTTTT; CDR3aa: CASSPWELRDSKNTGELFF
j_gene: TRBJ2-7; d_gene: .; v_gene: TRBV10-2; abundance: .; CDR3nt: TGCGCCAGCAGTGACTCGACAGCGTTCCTGAGCTACGAGCAGTACTTC; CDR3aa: CASSDSTAFLSYEQYF
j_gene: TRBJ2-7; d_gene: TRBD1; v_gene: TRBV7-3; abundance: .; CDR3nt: TGTGCCAGCAGCCCCTCCCTCCGACAGGGCTCCTACGAGCAGTACTTC; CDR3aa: CASSPSLRQGSYEQYF
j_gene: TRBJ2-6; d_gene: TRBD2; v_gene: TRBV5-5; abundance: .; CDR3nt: TGTGCCAGCAGCCTGGAGGGCGGGGGAGCCGGGGCCAACGTCCTGACTTTC; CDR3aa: CASSLEGGGAGANVLTF
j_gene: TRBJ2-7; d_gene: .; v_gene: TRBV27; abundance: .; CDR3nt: TGTGCCAGCAGTTCTTCCCAGGGGTATCGGTCCTACGAGCAGTACTTC; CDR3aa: CASSSSQGYRSYEQYF
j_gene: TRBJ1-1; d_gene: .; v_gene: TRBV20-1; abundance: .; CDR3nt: TGCAGTGCTAGCCCCCAAGGTGAAGCTTTCTTT; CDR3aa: CSASPQGEAFF
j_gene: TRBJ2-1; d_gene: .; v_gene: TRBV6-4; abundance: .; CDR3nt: TGTGCCAGCAGTGACTTAGGGGTGAATGAGCAGTTCTTC; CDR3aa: CASSDLGVNEQFF
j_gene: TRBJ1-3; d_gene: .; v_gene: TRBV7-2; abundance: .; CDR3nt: TGTGCCAGCAGCTTAGACACAGGGTCGGGAAACACCATATATTTT; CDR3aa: CASSLDTGSGNTIYF
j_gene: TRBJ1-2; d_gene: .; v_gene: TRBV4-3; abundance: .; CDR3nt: TGCGCCAGCAGCCGTGGGGATGGAGGATATGGCTACACCTTC; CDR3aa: CASSRGDGGYGYTF
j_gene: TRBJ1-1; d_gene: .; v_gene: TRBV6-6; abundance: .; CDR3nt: TGTGCCAGCAGCTTGGTGGTTTTTGCTGAAGCTTTCTTT; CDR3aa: CASSLVVFAEAFF
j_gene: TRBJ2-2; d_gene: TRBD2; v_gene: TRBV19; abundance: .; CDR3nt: TGTGCCAGTAGTAAGGCGGGGGGGCCGTCCGAGCTGTTTTTT; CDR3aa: CASSKAGGPSELFF
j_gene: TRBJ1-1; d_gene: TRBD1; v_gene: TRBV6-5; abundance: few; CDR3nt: TGTGCCAGCAGTTCCCAGACAGGGAGCACTGAAGCTTTCTTT; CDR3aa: CASSSQTGSTEAFF
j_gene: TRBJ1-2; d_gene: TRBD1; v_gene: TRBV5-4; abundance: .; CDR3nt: TGTGCCAGCAGCCCCGGACAGGGGGCTGGGTATGGCTACACCTTC; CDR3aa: CASSPGQGAGYGYTF
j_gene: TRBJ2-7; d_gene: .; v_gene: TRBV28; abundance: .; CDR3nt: TGTGCCAGCGAAGGACAGAGCTACGAGCAGTACTTC; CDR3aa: CASEGQSYEQYF
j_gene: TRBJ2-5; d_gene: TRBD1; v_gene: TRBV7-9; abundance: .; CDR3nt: TGTGCCAGCAGCTCATGGACAGGGATGGGGGAGACCCAGTACTTC; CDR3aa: CASSSWTGMGETQYF
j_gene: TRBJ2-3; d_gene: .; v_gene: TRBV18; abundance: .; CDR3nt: TGTGCCAGCTCACCGACCCCCAGCGGAGGGACAGATACGCAGTATTTT; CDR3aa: CASSPTPSGGTDTQYF
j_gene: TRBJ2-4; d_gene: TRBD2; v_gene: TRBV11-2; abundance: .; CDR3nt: TGTGCCAGCAGCTTAGATGGGACTAGCGAGTACTTC; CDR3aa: CASSLDGTSEYF
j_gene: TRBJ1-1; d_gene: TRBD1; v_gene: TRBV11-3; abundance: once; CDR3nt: TGTGCCAGCAGCTTAGGGCCCGACAGGGGTTGGGAAACTGAAGCTTTCTTT; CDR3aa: CASSLGPDRGWETEAFF
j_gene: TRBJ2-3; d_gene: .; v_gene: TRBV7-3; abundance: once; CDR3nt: TGTGCCAGCAGCTTAACCGGGGGCGGAACAGATACGCAGTATTTT; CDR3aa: CASSLTGGGTDTQYF
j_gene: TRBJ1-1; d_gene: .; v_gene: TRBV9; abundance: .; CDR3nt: TGTGCCAGCAGCGTAGGCAGCCAGAACACTGAAGCTTTCTTT; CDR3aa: CASSVGSQNTEAFF
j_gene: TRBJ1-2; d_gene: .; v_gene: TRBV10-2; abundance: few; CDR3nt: TGCGCCAGCAACGACAGATCTAACTATGGCTACACCTTC; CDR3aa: CASNDRSNYGYTF
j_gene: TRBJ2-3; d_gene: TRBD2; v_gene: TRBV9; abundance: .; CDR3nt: TGTGCCAGCAGCCGGTCCGGGGGGAGCGCAGATACGCAGTATTTT; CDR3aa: CASSRSGGSADTQYF
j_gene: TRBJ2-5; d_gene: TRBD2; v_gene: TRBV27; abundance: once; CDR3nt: TGTGCCAGCAGTTTCGGGGGGGCCCAGGAGACCCAGTACTTC; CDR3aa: CASSFGGAQETQYF